Presented here are 8 T cell receptor beta chains from one specimen sequenced in a study of cytomegalovirus exposure and HLA in healthy donors. PCR amplification relied on 60 Vbeta primers (plus 13 Jbeta primers). TCRdb's copy holds only in-frame clones and misses some; the assay was immunoSEQ multiplex PCR. The sample includes more than 100,000 clones. The sequenced sample consisted of PBMCs. All receptors come from a man aged 18-30 years in good health and CMV-seronegative.

This rearrangement joins TRBV4-1 to TRBJ2-5; 8 nucleotides agree with TRBD2. The J call is uncertain, as TRBJ2-7 better fits the DNA end. CDR3 length: 16 residues. Germline V gene lookup returns CDR1 MGHRA and CDR2 YSYEKL. The CDR3 is CASRLGGGGTAYEQYF. CDR3 DNA: TGCGCCAGCAGGCTCGGGGGCGGGGGGACCGCCTACGAGCAGTACTTC.

V is TRBV7-2 and J is TRBJ1-2; possible D gene TRBD1, 5 bases. The CDR3 spans 14 residues. V was shortened by 5 bases and J by 2 bases, with 12 bases between the two germline ends. In germline, CDR1 is SGHTA, CDR2 FQGNSA. CDR3 sequence: CASSPSPGNYGYTF. CDR3 sequence (DNA): TGTGCCAGCAGCCCAAGCCCAGGGAACTATGGCTACACCTTC. The full variable domain, completed using reference TRBV7-2 and TRBJ1-2, is GAGVSQSPSNKVTEKGKDVELRCDPISGHTALYWYRQSLGQGLEFLIYFQGNSAPDKSGLPSDRFSAERTGGSVSTLTIQRTQQEDSAVYLCASSPSPGNYGYTFGSGTRLTVV.

Here the CDR3 DNA reads TGTGCCAGCAGCCACCGCGAGGTGAACACTGAAGCTTTCTTT. Protein product: CASSHREVNTEAFF. The J gene is TRBJ1-1, the V gene TRBV7-8, with D unclear. This CDR3 is built from 14 residues. Trimming removed 5 bases from V and 0 bases from J, with 10 bases in between. Germline V gene lookup returns CDR1 SGHVS and CDR2 FQNEAQ.

The rearrangement joins TRBV4-1 to TRBJ2-5, with 8 bases that match TRBD1. The CDR3 runs 16 residues. Germline V gene lookup returns CDR1 MGHRA and CDR2 YSYEKL. Unmatched junction bases numbered 7, after V lost 4 bases and J lost 0 bases. CDR3 nucleotides: TGCGCCAGCAGCCGACCGGGACAGGCGTACCAAGAGACCCAGTACTTC. Translating gives CASSRPGQAYQETQYF.

The V gene is TRBV2, the J gene TRBJ1-2, with D unresolved. Germline CDR1 is SNHLY and CDR2 is FYNNEI. V was clipped by 1 base and J by 7 bases, with 10 bases between them. The CDR3 extends over 13 amino acids. The chain's CDR3 is CASSEGPGIGYTF. The CDR3 DNA follows: TGTGCCAGCAGTGAAGGGCCCGGGATTGGCTACACCTTC.

Notes on this clone: Mismatch with germline at one junction end may stem from a read error. The V gene is TRBV7-9, the J gene TRBJ2-7, with 10 positions matching TRBD2. CDR1 is SEHNR, CDR2 FQNEAQ, per germline (reference sequence). The CDR3 runs 15 residues. The CDR3 DNA is TGTGCCAGCGGCTTAGCTAGCGGGAGTGGATACGAGCAGTACTTC. It yields the protein CASGLASGSGYEQYF.

The chain has TRBV4-1 and TRBJ1-1; D may be TRBD1 (6 bases). Germline loops: CDR1 MGHRA, CDR2 YSYEKL. The CDR3 is 13 amino acids. The V and J ends lost 1 base and 8 bases respectively, with 11 bases between them. This CDR3 reads CASSQGLGTEAFF. CDR3 DNA sequence: TGCGCCAGCAGCCAAGGATTAGGGACAGAAGCTTTCTTT.

This chain joins TRBV5-4 and TRBJ1-1; D unresolved. Trimming removed 2 bases at V and 1 base at J, with 6 bases between. Looked up from germline, CDR1 is SGHNT and CDR2 is YYREEE (reference sequence). The CDR3 extends over 13 amino acids. The CDR3 spells CASSFRGNTEAFF. In DNA form, the CDR3 reads TGTGCCAGCAGCTTCCGGGGGAACACTGAAGCTTTCTTT.